Below are 11 T cell receptor beta chains sequenced from a single sample in a study of T cell changes during pregnancy in multiple sclerosis. Only in-frame clones appear in the TCRdb table, and some are missing; sequencing was by immunoSEQ multiplex PCR. This sample has 75,000 to 100,000 clones, with over 80% found just once. Sample: peripheral blood, taken after pregnancy. Receptors were obtained from a female donor with multiple sclerosis, enrolled in a pregnancy study.

The V and J genes are TRBV5-6 and TRBJ1-1; 9 positions agree with TRBD1. CDR1 and CDR2 from the germline V gene are SGHDT and YYEEEE. V gave up 4 bases and J gave up 11 bases; unmatched junction bases: 6. The CDR3 sequence is 12 residues long. The CDR3 loop reads CASSRGTGKAFF. The CDR3 nucleotides are TGTGCCAGCAGCCGCGGGACAGGGAAGGCTTTCTTT.

The rearrangement uses TRBV7-2 and TRBJ2-7; the D gene is possibly TRBD1 (9 bases). Looked up from germline, CDR1 is SGHTA and CDR2 is FQGNSA. With 4 bases removed from V and 6 bases from J, the gap between germline ends came to 22 bases. This CDR3 has 16 amino acids. In DNA form, the CDR3 reads TGTGCCAGCAGCTCACCCCGGGGGGGACAGGGCCTCGAGCAGTACTTC. It translates to CASSSPRGGQGLEQYF.

This chain links TRBV7-2 with TRBJ2-3; D unclear. This CDR3 region has 15 residues. The V gene lost 0 bases and the J gene lost 0 bases, with 7 bases spanning the gap. CDR1 is SGHTA, CDR2 FQGNSA, per germline. The CDR3 DNA is TGTGCCAGCAGCTTAGCCCTCGGGAGCACAGATACGCAGTATTTT. Encoded protein: CASSLALGSTDTQYF.

This clone was detected only once. The chain joins TRBV25-1 to TRBJ2-1; a weak D match, TRBD1 (5 bases). Trimming removed 3 bases at V and 8 bases at J, with 20 bases between. CDR3 length: 16 amino acids. Germline CDR1 is MGHDK and CDR2 is SYGVNS. The CDR3, as DNA: TGTGCCAGCAGTGATTCAACAGGAAGAAGTTTCCATGAGCAGTTCTTC. It codes for CASSDSTGRSFHEQFF.

This clone was counted once. This chain connects TRBV30 to TRBJ1-2; TRBD1 is a possible D gene (5 bases). The CDR3 extends over 15 amino acids. V was pared by 5 bases and J by 4 bases, with 20 bases between. Germline CDR1 GTSNPN, CDR2 SVGIG (reference sequence). The CDR3 sequence is CAWAMQGGVFYGYTF. CDR3 nucleotides: TGTGCCTGGGCGATGCAGGGTGGGGTGTTCTATGGCTACACCTTC.

This clone was detected once. The rearrangement links TRBV5-1 to TRBJ1-1; a weak D match, TRBD1 (5 bases). Germline V gives CDR1 SGHRS, CDR2 YFSETQ. The CDR3 loop spans 14 amino acids. V gave up 3 bases and J gave up 5 bases, with 14 bases separating them. CDR3 sequence: CASSSGDSRTEAFF. The CDR3, as DNA: TGCGCCAGCAGCTCCGGGGACTCTCGAACTGAAGCTTTCTTT.

The chain has TRBV6-4 and TRBJ2-1; TRBD1 is a possible D gene (5 bases). V lost 4 bases and J lost 8, with 12 bases in between. This CDR3 has 13 residues. Germline CDR1 and CDR2: MRHNA and SNTAGT. The CDR3: CASSARGKDEQFF. Written as DNA, the CDR3 is TGTGCCAGCAGTGCTAGGGGTAAGGATGAGCAGTTCTTC.

This clone was observed a handful of times. The chain links TRBV6-1 to TRBJ1-1, with unresolved D. Trimming removed 5 bases from V and 3 bases from J, with 16 bases in between. Germline V lookup: CDR1 MNHNS, CDR2 SASEGT. This CDR3 is 15 amino acids long. CDR3 sequence: CASSLQTTGDTEAFF. CDR3 DNA sequence: TGTGCCAGCAGTTTACAGACTACTGGGGACACTGAAGCTTTCTTT.

V is TRBV7-6 and J is TRBJ2-2, with 8 bases matching TRBD1. Germline loops: CDR1 SGHVS, CDR2 FNYEAQ. This CDR3 comprises 16 residues. The V gene end was trimmed by 5 bases and the J gene end by 3 bases; junction bases not matched to a gene: 8. CDR3 region: CASSPTGTGDTGELFF. CDR3 nucleotide sequence: TGTGCCAGCAGCCCAACCGGGACAGGAGACACCGGGGAGCTGTTTTTT.

This CDR3 reads CASSFYRTSRQETQYF. The CDR3, as DNA: TGTGCCAGCAGCTTCTACCGGACTAGTCGCCAAGAGACCCAGTACTTC. The rearrangement joins TRBV5-6 to TRBJ2-5; TRBD2 matches at 7 bases. The germline V gene has CDR1 SGHDT and CDR2 YYEEEE. This CDR3 has 16 residues. V lost 2 bases to trimming and J lost 1 base; unmatched junction nucleotides: 8.

This clone has a handful of counts. The chain joins TRBV6-4 to TRBJ2-7, with 11 bases that match TRBD2. The CDR3 extends over 18 amino acids. V shed 8 bases and J 2 bases; nucleotides not matched to a gene: 17. Per the germline V gene, CDR1 is MRHNA and CDR2 is SNTAGT. CDR3 bases: TGTGCCAGCGCGTTTCTAGCGGGGGGCCCTATCCCACCCTACGAGCAGTACTTC. This gives the protein CASAFLAGGPIPPYEQYF.